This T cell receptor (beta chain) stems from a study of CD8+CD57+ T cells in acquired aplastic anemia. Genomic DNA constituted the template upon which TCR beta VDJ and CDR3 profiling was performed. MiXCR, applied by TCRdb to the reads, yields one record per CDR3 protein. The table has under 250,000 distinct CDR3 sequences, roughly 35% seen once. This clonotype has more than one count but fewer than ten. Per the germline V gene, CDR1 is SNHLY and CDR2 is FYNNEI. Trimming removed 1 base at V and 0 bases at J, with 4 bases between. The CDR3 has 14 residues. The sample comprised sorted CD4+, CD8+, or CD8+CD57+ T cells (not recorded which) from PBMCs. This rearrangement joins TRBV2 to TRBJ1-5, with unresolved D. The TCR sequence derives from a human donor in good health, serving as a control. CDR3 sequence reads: CASSEVNSNQPQHF. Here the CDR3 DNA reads TGTGCCAGCAGTGAAGTGAATAGCAATCAGCCCCAGCATTTT.